One and the same sample provided the 14 T cell receptor beta chains below, sequenced in a study of vaccination and CD4 T cells after COVID-19 (dated 2022 in TCRdb). Antigen specificity for these receptors is unknown. Libraries were prepared through PCR. Sequencing instrument: Illumina iSeq 100. At the Johns Hopkins FTIC core, DNA from the cultured CD4+ T cells underwent TCR sequencing with the Oncomine TCR Beta short-read assay. The public reads were reprocessed in TCRdb via fastp at Q25 and MiXCR, keeping in-frame beta chains. Every CDR3 protein is listed once, alongside the most common genes and DNA of its rows. The table for this sample lists around 13,000 distinct CDR3 sequences; around a third of them were counted only once. Together, the top ten hold about 18% of the sample. Interpreted using the paper, the treatment or condition label stands for: roughly 11-day PBMC culture with coronavirus spike peptide pools or control peptides (ViraFEST assay).

The sample taken for sequencing was cultured CD4+ T cells from blood. The source of these receptors is a human donor with COVID-19.

The chain has TRBV6-4 and TRBJ2-3, with 14 bases matching TRBD2. In germline, CDR1 is MRHNA, CDR2 SNTAGT. The length of the CDR3 is 16 residues. The ends lost 0 bases at V and 4 bases at J; junction bases unmatched: 0. The CDR3 spells CASSDSTSGGADTQYF. The CDR3 bases are TGTGCCAGCAGTGACTCGACTAGCGGGGGGGCAGATACGCAGTATTTT.

The genes are TRBV19 and TRBJ2-5; D is unclear. V lost 6 bases to trimming and J lost 2 bases, with 10 bases between them. This CDR3 comprises 13 residues. Germline CDR1 and CDR2: LNHDA and SQIVND (reference sequence). The CDR3 region is CASSLGTQETQYF. CDR3 bases: TGTGCCAGTAGCCTCGGAACGCAAGAGACCCAGTACTTC.

There are a few counts of this clonotype. CDR3 bases: TGTGCCAGCAGCTTAATGGGACAGGGGTATGGCTACACCTTC. This sequence encodes CASSLMGQGYGYTF. The V call is TRBV7-3, the J call TRBJ1-2; 10 nucleotides line up with TRBD1. CDR3 length: 14 amino acids. With 1 base clipped from V and 5 bases from J, the junction kept 1 base outside the gene matches. Germline V gene lookup returns CDR1 SGHTA and CDR2 FQGTGA.

The chain is built from TRBV20-1 and TRBJ2-2, with D possibly TRBD2 on 5 matching bases. V gave up 1 base and J gave up 4 bases, with 13 bases separating them. Germline assignment: CDR1 DFQATT and CDR2 SNEGSKA (reference sequence). The CDR3 has 15 residues. In nucleotides, the CDR3 is TGCAGTGCTAGAGTATGGCTAGAGGGCACCGGGGAGCTGTTTTTT. This sequence encodes CSARVWLEGTGELFF.

The chain recombines TRBV5-6 with TRBJ2-5, with 11 bases identical to TRBD1. CDR3 length: 15 residues. Germline V gives CDR1 SGHDT, CDR2 YYEEEE. J gave up 2 bases and V 6 bases, and 6 bases lay outside the gene matches. For the CDR3, the DNA is TGTGCCAGCATCTTTTGGGACAGGGGGCAAGAGACCCAGTACTTC. Its protein product is CASIFWDRGQETQYF.

The CDR3 protein is CASSGSAQGVIYEQYF. CDR3 nucleotide sequence: TGTGCCAGCAGTGGCTCCGCTCAGGGGGTTATCTACGAGCAGTACTTC. The chain recombines TRBV6-1 with TRBJ2-7; 7 nucleotides agree with TRBD1. The CDR3 loop spans 16 amino acids. Germline lookup yields CDR1 MNHNS and CDR2 SASEGT. Trimming at V came to 4 bases and at J to 3 bases, leaving 12 bases not matched to a gene.

This clonotype was counted between two and nine times. This chain joins TRBV6-2 or TRBV6-3 and TRBJ1-5; D gene uncertain. The CDR3 extends over 17 amino acids. The V and J ends lost 4 bases and 1 base respectively, with 17 bases between them. From germline, CDR1 is MNHEY and CDR2 SVGEGT. The CDR3 sequence: CASSFRPLGLSNQPQHF. For the CDR3, the DNA is TGTGCCAGCAGTTTCAGGCCCTTGGGATTGAGCAATCAGCCCCAGCATTTT.

As DNA, the CDR3 is TGTGCCAGCAAGTTCTCTAGCACCACAGATACGCAGTATTTT. Amino acids: CASKFSSTTDTQYF. The rearrangement links TRBV4-2 to TRBJ2-3, with a tentative D call TRBD2 (5 bases). Looked up from germline, CDR1 is LGHNA and CDR2 is YNFKEQ. Trimming cost V 7 bases and J 2 bases, with 13 bases left between them. CDR3 length: 14 residues.

The chain couples TRBV11-2 to TRBJ2-5, with TRBD1 as a possible D gene (6 bases). Trimming removed 4 bases from V and 13 bases from J, with 19 bases in between. The CDR3 runs 13 residues. Germline assignment: CDR1 SGHAT and CDR2 FQNNGV. The CDR3 reads CASSSQETGPRYF. The CDR3 nucleotides are TGTGCCAGCAGCTCGCAAGAAACAGGGCCCCGGTACTTC.

A few counts support this clonotype. This chain joins TRBV20-1 and TRBJ1-4; 8 nucleotides agree with TRBD1. CDR1 is DFQATT, CDR2 SNEGSKA, per germline (reference sequence). This CDR3 is built from 13 residues. With V trimmed by 4 bases and J by 5 bases, 3 bases remained unmatched. CDR3 loop: CSANQGANEKLFF. The CDR3 coding sequence is TGCAGTGCTAACCAGGGGGCGAATGAAAAACTGTTTTTT.

This clonotype was counted between two and nine times. V gene TRBV6-4 combines with J gene TRBJ1-1; D not resolved. V lost 3 bases, J lost 8 bases, and 10 bases lay in between. The CDR3 is 12 amino acids. Germline CDR1 reads MRHNA; CDR2 reads SNTAGT. The CDR3 DNA reads TGTGCCAGCAGTGATAGCCTGGGGGAAGCTTTCTTT. Its translation is CASSDSLGEAFF.

This clonotype was seen only a few times. The CDR3 sequence: CATSDFSGYNEQFF. Written as DNA, the CDR3 is TGTGCCACCAGTGATTTCTCAGGTTACAATGAGCAGTTCTTC. The chain carries TRBV24-1 and TRBJ2-1; unclear D gene. This CDR3 comprises 14 residues. Trimming left V 1 base short and J 4 bases short, with 7 bases between. Looked up from germline, CDR1 is KGHDR and CDR2 is SFDVKD.

The chain carries TRBV20-1 and TRBJ2-2; 9 bases line up with TRBD2. The CDR3 consists of 18 residues. V shed 0 bases and J 0 bases; nucleotides not matched to a gene: 8. Germline loops: CDR1 DFQATT, CDR2 SNEGSKA (reference sequence). The CDR3 DNA is TGCAGTGCTAGAGATAGGCGGGGGGGCCAGCCGAACACCGGGGAGCTGTTTTTT. It codes for CSARDRRGGQPNTGELFF.

The CDR3 sequence: CASSLRRAEMDTGELFF. The CDR3 DNA sequence: TGTGCCAGCAGCTTACGGCGGGCCGAGATGGACACCGGGGAGCTGTTTTTT. This rearrangement joins TRBV11-2 to TRBJ2-2; D is perhaps TRBD2 (5 bases). The germline gives CDR1 SGHAT, CDR2 FQNNGV. CDR3 length: 17 residues. The germline V and J ends were trimmed by 2 bases and 3 bases, with 16 bases remaining between them. The full variable domain, completed using reference TRBV11-2 and TRBJ2-2, is EAGVAQSPRYKIIEKRQSVAFWCNPISGHATLYWYQQILGQGPKLLIQFQNNGVVDDSQLPKDRFSAERLKGVDSTLKIQPAKLEDSAVYLCASSLRRAEMDTGELFFGEGSRLTVL.